This T cell receptor (beta chain) was recovered during a study of blood T cell repertoires in COVID-19. Study-wide background: The United States, Italy and Spain supplied acute and convalescent COVID-19 samples. Sample material is recorded as cDNA or gDNA derived from T cells, B-cell-depleted T cells, or PBMCs.

Sequencing used immunoSEQ multiplex PCR; TCRdb keeps in-frame clones, though not all of them. The sample consists of 200,000 to 300,000 clones, about 90% of them appearing once. V dropped 5 bases and J dropped 4; count of bases not matched to a gene: 3. Per the germline V gene, CDR1 is GTSNPN and CDR2 is SVGIG (reference sequence). The CDR3 extends over 12 amino acids. The source is a man aged 55 to 69 with acute or convalescent COVID-19. Sequencing was carried out using peripheral blood. The chain joins TRBV30 to TRBJ2-5, with 8 nucleotides matching TRBD2. The CDR3 here is CAWSLAGETQYF. Here the CDR3 DNA reads TGTGCCTGGTCCCTAGCGGGAGAGACCCAGTACTTC.